The 30 T cell receptor beta chains in this list originate from one sample, sequenced in a study of patients and donors after allogeneic stem cell transplantation. TCRdb reprocessed the RT-PCR reads with MiXCR, giving one entry per CDR3 protein. This table holds more than 850,000 distinct CDR3 sequences, about 20% found once. Sequences were obtained from blood, either unsorted or a sorted T cell fraction (not recorded which). The receptor source for this set is a human donor who was either an allogeneic HSCT recipient or a stem cell or donor lymphocyte infusion donor (not recorded which). It is not recorded whose cells these are; they may come from a transplant donor.

The chain employs TRBV15 and TRBJ2-3, with 10 bases lining up with TRBD2. The V gene end was trimmed by 0 bases and the J gene end by 3 bases; junction bases not matched to a gene: 12. CDR1 is LNHNV, CDR2 YYDKDF, per germline (reference sequence). This CDR3 is 19 amino acids long. The CDR3 spells CATSRESGFSGRRTDTQYF. CDR3 DNA sequence: TGTGCCACCAGCAGAGAGTCAGGTTTTAGCGGGAGGAGGACAGATACGCAGTATTTT.

This clonotype was observed a few times. CDR3 sequence: CASSTSGVSTGELFF. CDR3 bases: TGTGCCAGCAGTACTAGCGGGGTCAGCACCGGGGAGCTGTTTTTT. The genes are TRBV7-3 and TRBJ2-2; 10 nucleotides match TRBD2. V dropped 6 bases and J dropped 4; count of bases not matched to a gene: 5. Germline-derived CDR1 and CDR2 are SGHTA and FQGTGA. This CDR3 has 15 residues.

This clonotype was recorded a few times. The chain has TRBV12-3 or TRBV12-4 and TRBJ1-2, with D perhaps TRBD1 (5 bases). V gave up 4 bases and J gave up 4 bases, with 22 bases separating them. This CDR3 contains 17 residues. In DNA, the CDR3 is TGTGCCAGCAGTTCCATTTGGGGGACGTCAGGGAGCTATGGCTACACCTTC. Its protein product is CASSSIWGTSGSYGYTF.

Only a few counts were recorded for this clonotype. This chain connects TRBV6-1 to TRBJ2-3; 9 bases agree with TRBD1. Germline-derived CDR1 and CDR2 are MNHNS and SASEGT. After removal of 6 bases from V and 6 bases from J, the junction contained 10 bases not matched to a gene. The CDR3 covers 15 residues. CDR3 residues: CASSFGGQGSDTQYF. In DNA, the CDR3 is TGTGCCAGCAGCTTTGGGGGACAGGGCTCGGATACGCAGTATTTT.

The chain couples TRBV20-1 to TRBJ2-7; TRBD1 might be the D (5 bases). The CDR3 is made up of 15 amino acids. Germline CDR1 and CDR2: DFQATT and SNEGSKA (reference sequence). The V and J ends lost 7 bases and 5 bases respectively, with 24 bases between them. CDR3 loop: CSGSLRLAGQHEQYF. Here the CDR3 DNA reads TGCAGTGGCAGCCTCAGACTGGCAGGGCAGCACGAGCAGTACTTC.

This clonotype was counted a few times. This sequence joins TRBV6-2 or TRBV6-3 and TRBJ1-1, with 8 bases identical to TRBD1. CDR1 and CDR2 (germline): MNHEY, SVGEGT. This CDR3 contains 16 residues. V gave up 2 bases and J gave up 5 bases; unmatched junction bases: 10. Written as DNA, the CDR3 is TGTGCCAGCAGTTACGGTCCCAGGGGGCAGAAGACTGAAGCTTTCTTT. The encoded protein is CASSYGPRGQKTEAFF.

The chain has TRBV5-6 and TRBJ1-1; 8 bases are a match to TRBD1. V lost 4 bases to trimming and J lost 7 bases; unmatched junction nucleotides: 9. This CDR3 is 14 amino acids long. Germline assignment: CDR1 SGHDT and CDR2 YYEEEE. CDR3 bases: TGTGCCAGCAGCCCGGACAGGGTTGGCATTGAAGCTTTCTTT. Its translation: CASSPDRVGIEAFF.

This clonotype was observed a few times. The chain is built from TRBV20-1 and TRBJ1-1; D is perhaps TRBD1 (5 bases). V was pared by 2 bases and J by 4 bases, with 14 bases between. Germline V lookup: CDR1 DFQATT, CDR2 SNEGSKA (reference sequence). CDR3 size: 14 residues. The CDR3 nucleotides read TGCAGTGCTAGAATGGGGGGGGGGAGCACTGAAGCTTTCTTT. Translation: CSARMGGGSTEAFF.

The table lists this clonotype with a few counts. This sequence joins TRBV20-1 and TRBJ1-1; D is uncertain. The length of the CDR3 is 13 residues. Trimming removed 4 bases at V and 4 bases at J, with 13 bases between. The germline V gene encodes CDR1 DFQATT and CDR2 SNEGSKA (reference sequence). CDR3 protein: CSATQTLTTEAFF. Here the CDR3 DNA reads TGCAGTGCTACCCAAACTTTGACCACTGAAGCTTTCTTT.

This clonotype was seen repeatedly, ten times or more. This chain uses TRBV12-3 or TRBV12-4 with TRBJ2-2; 11 bases match TRBD2. V shed 5 bases and J 5 bases; nucleotides not matched to a gene: 4. The CDR3 is made up of 15 amino acids. CDR3 sequence: CASSLLAGGTGELFF. The CDR3 nucleotides read TGTGCCAGCAGTCTCCTAGCGGGAGGAACCGGGGAGCTGTTTTTT.

This clonotype was seen a handful of times. This rearrangement joins TRBV5-6 to TRBJ1-6; TRBD1 agrees at 9 bases. This CDR3 is 16 amino acids long. Germline assignment: CDR1 SGHDT and CDR2 YYEEEE. The V segment lost 0 bases and the J segment 6 bases; nucleotides outside the gene matches: 4. The chain's CDR3 is CASSLALTGGNSPLHF. The CDR3 DNA reads TGTGCCAGCAGCTTGGCCCTGACAGGGGGTAATTCACCCCTCCACTTT.

This clonotype was seen at least ten times. This sequence joins TRBV20-1 and TRBJ1-1, with D maybe TRBD1 (5 bases). This CDR3 has 13 residues. CDR1 is DFQATT and CDR2 is SNEGSKA in the germline V gene (reference sequence). Deletions cut 3 bases from V and 2 bases from J, with 10 bases between. CDR3 in amino acids: CSASWGGNTEAFF. The CDR3 DNA follows: TGCAGTGCTAGCTGGGGCGGAAACACTGAAGCTTTCTTT.

The table lists this clonotype with a few counts. No conserved phenylalanine or tryptophan ends this CDR3, so it is likely a read error. This chain joins TRBV24-1 and TRBJ1-1, with D unresolved. The germline V gene has CDR1 KGHDR and CDR2 SFDVKD. The V gene lost 6 bases and the J gene lost 7 bases, with 14 bases spanning the gap. The CDR3 runs 13 residues. The CDR3 spells CATSSFGRDEAFL. The DNA for the CDR3 is TGTGCCACCAGTTCCTTCGGCCGGGATGAAGCTTTCCTT.

This clonotype was observed a few times. V gene TRBV30 combines with J gene TRBJ2-3; no reliable D call. V gave up 3 bases and J gave up 6 bases, with 7 bases separating them. CDR3 length: 11 amino acids. The germline V gene encodes CDR1 GTSNPN and CDR2 SVGIG (reference sequence). CDR3 sequence reads: CAWSAPDTQYF. The CDR3 nucleotides read TGTGCCTGGAGCGCCCCGGATACGCAGTATTTT.

This clonotype was counted at least ten times. CDR3: CASRDRSDTEAFF. Here the CDR3 DNA reads TGTGCCAGCAGGGACCGATCGGACACTGAAGCTTTCTTT. The chain carries TRBV12-3 or TRBV12-4 and TRBJ1-1; D not resolved. With 6 bases removed from V and 3 bases from J, the gap between germline ends came to 11 bases. The CDR3 sequence is 13 residues long.

This chain joins TRBV6-1 and TRBJ1-2; 8 bases match TRBD1. Germline V gives CDR1 MNHNS, CDR2 SASEGT. Germline trimming cut 6 bases from V and 8 bases from J; bases unmatched to any gene: 14. This CDR3 is built from 15 residues. CDR3 in amino acids: CASSQKPGGVKGYTF. CDR3 bases: TGTGCCAGCAGCCAAAAGCCAGGGGGCGTGAAAGGCTACACCTTC.

This clonotype was seen ten or more times. J is TRBJ2-3 and V is TRBV5-1; TRBD2 agrees at 7 bases. Germline CDR1 reads SGHRS; CDR2 reads YFSETQ. This CDR3 spans 15 amino acids. The V gene end was trimmed by 0 bases and the J gene end by 9 bases; junction bases not matched to a gene: 10. CDR3 loop: CASSLEGAGDSTQYF. The CDR3 nucleotides read TGCGCCAGCAGCTTGGAAGGTGCGGGAGATTCCACGCAGTATTTT.

In its sample, this clonotype was seen many times. The chain carries TRBV12-3 or TRBV12-4 and TRBJ1-6; D unresolved. This CDR3 contains 12 residues. The ends were cut back, 7 bases at V and 10 bases at J, with 11 bases in the middle. DNA for the CDR3: TGTGCCAGCAACACCATGGGGTCACCCCTCCACTTT. It encodes CASNTMGSPLHF.

This clonotype occurred a few times. The chain recombines TRBV21-1 with TRBJ1-5. TRBV21-1 is an annotated pseudogene. The CDR3 is made up of 16 amino acids. In nucleotides, the CDR3 is TGTGCCAGCCTAGCCAATCTGGAGTCCGTCAATCAGCCCCAGCATTTT. It encodes CASLANLESVNQPQHF.

This clonotype has just a few counts. The rearrangement uses TRBV24-1 and TRBJ2-6; no reliable D call. Between the trimmed V and J ends, which lost 5 bases and 3 bases, there was a span of 7 bases. CDR1 KGHDR and CDR2 SFDVKD come from the germline V gene. The length of the CDR3 is 14 residues. In DNA form, the CDR3 reads TGTGCCACCAGTGGGCACTTTGGGGCCAACGTCCTGACTTTC. Translated, it gives CATSGHFGANVLTF.

The genes are TRBV12-3 or TRBV12-4 and TRBJ1-1; D is undetermined. Deletions cut 2 bases from V and 6 bases from J, with 13 bases between. CDR3 length equals 14 residues. Here the CDR3 reads CASSLRVRWSEAFF. The CDR3 coding sequence is TGTGCCAGCAGTTTAAGGGTGCGGTGGTCTGAAGCTTTCTTT.

This clonotype was detected only a few times. This sequence joins TRBV24-1 and TRBJ2-5, with D possibly being TRBD2 (6 bases). There are 16 residues in the CDR3. Germline V gives CDR1 KGHDR, CDR2 SFDVKD. V gave up 5 bases and J gave up 1 base, with 16 bases separating them. CDR3 coding DNA: TGTGCCACCAGTGCTACGGGTAGCGGAGCCCAAGAGACCCAGTACTTC. Amino acids: CATSATGSGAQETQYF.

J is TRBJ2-1 and V is TRBV5-1, with 7 bases lining up with TRBD2. Trimming removed 0 bases from V and 3 bases from J; junction bases left unmatched: 15. This CDR3 is built from 19 residues. Per germline, CDR1 SGHRS and CDR2 YFSETQ. Here the CDR3 DNA reads TGCGCCAGCAGCTTGGCGAGGACTAGTCGCGTGGGTCTCTACAATGAGCAGTTCTTC. This encodes CASSLARTSRVGLYNEQFF.

V gene TRBV6-1 combines with J gene TRBJ2-1, with D perhaps TRBD1 or TRBD2 (5 bases each). Germline values: CDR1 MNHNS, CDR2 SASEGT. The CDR3 loop spans 14 amino acids. Trimming shortened V by 7 bases and J by 4 bases, and 14 bases separated the two germline ends. CDR3 sequence (DNA): TGTGCCAGCATTCAGGGTTCGGGATACAATGAGCAGTTCTTC. Translated, it gives CASIQGSGYNEQFF.

The chain employs TRBV20-1 and TRBJ1-5; no clear D gene. Per the germline V gene, CDR1 is DFQATT and CDR2 is SNEGSKA (reference sequence). The CDR3 covers 16 residues. V was clipped by 3 bases and J by 0 bases, with 15 bases between them. The CDR3 sequence is CSASPLADYSNQPQHF. The CDR3 coding sequence is TGCAGTGCTAGCCCCCTTGCAGATTATAGCAATCAGCCCCAGCATTTT.

Written as DNA, the CDR3 is TGTGCCAGCAGCTTAGCTACACCGAACACCGGGGAGCTGTTTTTT. This sequence encodes CASSLATPNTGELFF. V gene TRBV5-6 combines with J gene TRBJ2-2; D not certain. This CDR3 comprises 15 residues. Germline V gives CDR1 SGHDT, CDR2 YYEEEE. Trimming cost V 2 bases and J 0 bases, with 8 bases left between them.

The chain uses TRBV6-5 and TRBJ2-1; TRBD2 matches at 7 bases. This CDR3 is built from 15 residues. V lost 2 bases and J lost 3; bases outside the gene matches: 4. CDR1 and CDR2 (germline): MNHEY, SVGAGI. CDR3 sequence (DNA): TGTGCCAGCAGTTACCGGGGGGTAAGCTACAATGAGCAGTTCTTC. Encoded protein: CASSYRGVSYNEQFF.

This clonotype occurred many times. The V gene is TRBV4-2, the J gene TRBJ2-5; 9 nucleotides agree with TRBD1. V gave up 0 bases and J gave up 2 bases; unmatched junction bases: 4. Germline CDR1 reads LGHNA; CDR2 reads YNFKEQ. This CDR3 has 16 residues. CDR3 DNA sequence: TGTGCCAGCAGCCAAGAGGGACAGGGACCTCAAGAGACCCAGTACTTC. This translates into CASSQEGQGPQETQYF.

This clonotype was detected only a few times. The chain couples TRBV6-1 to TRBJ2-1; 8 bases align to TRBD1. With 6 bases clipped from V and 3 bases from J, the junction kept 7 bases outside the gene matches. The CDR3 consists of 15 residues. CDR1 is MNHNS and CDR2 is SASEGT in the germline V gene. This CDR3 is CASSPQGVNYNEQFF. DNA for the CDR3: TGTGCCAGCAGCCCACAGGGGGTAAACTACAATGAGCAGTTCTTC.

The rearrangement links TRBV19 to TRBJ2-7, with 7 bases lining up with TRBD2. Losses at the gene ends were 1 base for V and 0 bases for J; bases not matched to a gene: 3. The CDR3 has 15 amino acids. The germline V gene encodes CDR1 LNHDA and CDR2 SQIVND (reference sequence). This CDR3 reads CASSIGLAVSYEQYF. The CDR3 bases are TGTGCCAGTAGTATAGGCCTAGCGGTCTCCTACGAGCAGTACTTC.